The clone carrying this T cell receptor (beta chain) was detected ten times or more. PBMCs came from more than 9 ml fresh peripheral blood. This entry comes from a study of T cells in Graves' hyperthyroidism and ophthalmopathy. It was RNA transcripts that yielded the amplified TCR beta CDR3 regions. Primed by the HTBI set, a first-round RT-PCR was run on the TCR CDR3. TCRdb fed the multiplex PCR reads into MiXCR, producing one record per CDR3 protein. The data hold some 370,000 distinct CDR3 sequences, with about 17% observed a single time. Germline CDR1 and CDR2: ENHRY and SYGVKD. The CDR3 contains 15 residues. The J segment lost 2 bases and the V segment lost 6 bases, leaving 8 bases of the junction unmatched.

The receptor was derived from a woman in her 30s with Graves' hyperthyroidism that later progressed to Graves' ophthalmopathy. The chain uses TRBV10-3 and TRBJ2-5, with 8 bases identical to TRBD2. Sequencing was performed on blood. For the CDR3, the DNA is TGTGCCATCAGCCCCGAAGGCGGGGGGCAAGAGACCCAGTACTTC. Translation gives CAISPEGGGQETQYF.